This TCR beta chain was recorded in a study of T-cell memory formation after mild COVID-19. TCRdb itself ran the 5' RACE reads through MiXCR, one entry per CDR3 protein. Of 450,000 or so distinct CDR3 sequences listed, about 23% are singletons. As to this clonotype: Its antigen is unknown.

The study, taken as a whole, reports: Clones shrinking between day 15 and 85 showed a balanced CD4/CD8 split, and those that grew later tilted toward CD4+.

The CDR3 runs to 14 residues. The germline gives CDR1 SQVTM, CDR2 ANQGSEA. J lost 3 bases, V lost 6 bases, and 7 bases had no gene match. The specimen was PBMCs or a T cell subset sorted from them (not recorded which). The receptor's source is an adult woman who had mild COVID-19 (a few samples of this study predate the infection). Cell type and time point are not known. The chain combines TRBV29-1 with TRBJ2-7, with 11 bases fitting TRBD2. CDR3 amino acids: CSVTGLAGYYEQYF. In DNA form, the CDR3 reads TGCAGCGTGACTGGACTAGCGGGTTACTACGAGCAGTACTTC.